These 5 T cell receptor beta chains share one sample of origin, sequenced in a study of T cell responses to AZD1222 COVID-19 vaccine. Here immunoSEQ multiplex PCR was the method, and the copy in TCRdb shows in-frame clones only, minus some. The sample has under 150,000 clones, 88% seen once; the top ten hold roughly 2.6%. The sample here was peripheral blood, taken on day 0 of AZD1222 vaccination. The receptors shown here come from an adult in good health.

This chain connects TRBV19 to TRBJ2-2; TRBD1 is a possible D gene (5 bases). Trimming took off 7 bases at V and 5 bases at J, with 11 bases between the two ends. CDR1 and CDR2 from the germline V gene are LNHDA and SQIVND (reference sequence). The CDR3 is 13 amino acids. The CDR3 region is CASTVRGTGELFF. The DNA for the CDR3 is TGTGCCAGTACCGTTAGGGGAACCGGGGAGCTGTTTTTT.

The chain joins TRBV19 to TRBJ1-5; TRBD1 matches 7 bases. This CDR3 region has 14 residues. CDR1 and CDR2 (germline): LNHDA, SQIVND (reference sequence). V shed 6 bases, J shed 6 bases, and the junction held 8 bases outside the gene matches. In nucleotides, the CDR3 is TGTGCCAGTAGCAACAGGGGCCCGAGTCAGCCCCAGCATTTT. Translation gives CASSNRGPSQPQHF.

This clone appeared once. The chain is built from TRBV4-1 and TRBJ2-3; D not resolved. V gave up 0 bases and J gave up 3 bases, with 7 bases separating them. Germline V gene lookup returns CDR1 MGHRA and CDR2 YSYEKL. This CDR3 has 14 residues. Written as DNA, the CDR3 is TGCGCCAGCAGCCAAGAGATTACAACAGATACGCAGTATTTT. Amino acids: CASSQEITTDTQYF.

V and J are TRBV7-2 and TRBJ2-3; 11 bases line up with TRBD2. Germline CDR1 is SGHTA and CDR2 is FQGNSA. This CDR3 contains 15 residues. V lost 5 bases to trimming and J lost 3 bases; unmatched junction nucleotides: 4. This chain's CDR3 is CASSPGLAETDTQYF. The CDR3 DNA is TGTGCCAGCAGCCCGGGACTAGCGGAGACAGATACGCAGTATTTT.

This clone was counted between two and nine times. The CDR3 reads CASHSRGTEAFF. CDR3 coding DNA: TGTGCCAGCCACTCCAGGGGAACTGAAGCTTTCTTT. This chain joins TRBV28 and TRBJ1-1, with D perhaps TRBD1 (6 bases). Germline CDR1 is MDHEN and CDR2 is SYDVKM. The CDR3 has 12 amino acids. Trimming stripped 8 bases from V and 5 bases from J, with 12 bases between.